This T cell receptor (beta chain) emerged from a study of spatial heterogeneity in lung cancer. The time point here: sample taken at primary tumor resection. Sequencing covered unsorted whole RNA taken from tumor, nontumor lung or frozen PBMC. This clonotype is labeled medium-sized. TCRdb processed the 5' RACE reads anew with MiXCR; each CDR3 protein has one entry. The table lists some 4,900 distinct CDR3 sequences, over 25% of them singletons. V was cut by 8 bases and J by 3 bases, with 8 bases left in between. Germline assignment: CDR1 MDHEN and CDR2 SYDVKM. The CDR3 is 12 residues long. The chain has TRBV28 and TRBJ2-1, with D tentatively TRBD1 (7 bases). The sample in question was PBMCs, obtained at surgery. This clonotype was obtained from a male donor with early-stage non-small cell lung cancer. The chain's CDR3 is CASQGGYNEQFF. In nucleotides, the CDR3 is TGTGCCAGCCAGGGGGGCTACAATGAGCAGTTCTTC.